The text below deals with one TCR beta chain. Its target is unknown. This sample stems from a study of OX40 agonist ivuxolimab in advanced cancers. Study results and limitations: In the expanded peripheral T cells, antigen specificity was never determined.

Sequencing used immunoSEQ multiplex PCR; TCRdb keeps in-frame clones, though not all of them. The table includes roughly 49,000 clones, approximately 84% detected once. Trimming removed 0 bases from V and 7 bases from J; junction bases left unmatched: 3. Germline V gene sequence: CDR1 SGHDT, CDR2 YYEEEE. CDR3 length: 13 residues. The source was CD4+ or CD8+ T cells sorted from blood, collected in a trial of the OX40 agonist ivuxolimab. This clonotype was sampled from an adult with an advanced solid tumor such as melanoma, head and neck, liver or kidney cancer. The gene calls are TRBV5-6 and TRBJ1-1; 7 nucleotides agree with TRBD1. CDR3 amino acids: CASSLDRGIEAFF. The CDR3 DNA is TGTGCCAGCAGCTTGGACAGGGGAATTGAAGCTTTCTTT.